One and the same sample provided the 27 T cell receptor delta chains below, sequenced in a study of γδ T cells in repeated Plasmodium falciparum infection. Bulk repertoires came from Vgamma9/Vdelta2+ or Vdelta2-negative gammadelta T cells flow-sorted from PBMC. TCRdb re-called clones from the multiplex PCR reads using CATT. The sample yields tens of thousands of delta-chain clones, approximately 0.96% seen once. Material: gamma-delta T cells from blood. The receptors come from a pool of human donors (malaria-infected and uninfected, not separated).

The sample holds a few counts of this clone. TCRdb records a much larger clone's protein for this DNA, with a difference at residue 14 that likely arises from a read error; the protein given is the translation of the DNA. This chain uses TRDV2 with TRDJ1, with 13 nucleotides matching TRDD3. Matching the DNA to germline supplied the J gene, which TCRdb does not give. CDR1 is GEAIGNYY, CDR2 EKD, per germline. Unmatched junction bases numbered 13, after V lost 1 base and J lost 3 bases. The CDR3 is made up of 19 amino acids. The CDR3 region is CACDTVLLGDTLYPDKLIF. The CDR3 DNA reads TGTGCCTGTGACACGGTACTACTGGGGGATACGCTGTACCCCGATAAACTCATCTTT.

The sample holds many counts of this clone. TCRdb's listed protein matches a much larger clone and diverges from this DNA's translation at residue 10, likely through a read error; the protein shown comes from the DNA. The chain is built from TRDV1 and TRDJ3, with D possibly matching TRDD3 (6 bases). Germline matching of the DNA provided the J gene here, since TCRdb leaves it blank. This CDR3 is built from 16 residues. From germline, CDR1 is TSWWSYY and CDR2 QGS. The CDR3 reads CALNLRHTWGTRQMFF. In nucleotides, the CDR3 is TGTGCTCTAAACCTACGGCACACCTGGGGCACCCGACAGATGTTTTTC.

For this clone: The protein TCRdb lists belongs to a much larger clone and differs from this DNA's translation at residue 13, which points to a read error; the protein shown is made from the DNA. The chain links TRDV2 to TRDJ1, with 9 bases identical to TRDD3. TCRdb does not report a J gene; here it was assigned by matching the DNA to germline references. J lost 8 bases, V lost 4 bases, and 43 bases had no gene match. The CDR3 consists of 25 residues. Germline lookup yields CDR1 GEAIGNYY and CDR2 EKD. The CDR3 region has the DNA TGTGCCTGTGAAAGTGTTCGATCAGTGCCCCAGACGCCGGGGGATACTCAGGGGGAACCTAGAAAACTCATCTTT. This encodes CACESVRSVPQTPGDTQGEPRKLIF.

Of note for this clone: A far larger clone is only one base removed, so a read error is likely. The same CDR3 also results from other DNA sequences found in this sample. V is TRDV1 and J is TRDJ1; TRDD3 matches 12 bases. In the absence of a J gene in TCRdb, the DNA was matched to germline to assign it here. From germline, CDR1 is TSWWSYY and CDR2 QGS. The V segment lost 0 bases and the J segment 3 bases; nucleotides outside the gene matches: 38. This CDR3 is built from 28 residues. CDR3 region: CALGELGPTTYWGIPRNLLNPRADKLIF. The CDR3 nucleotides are TGTGCTCTTGGGGAACTAGGGCCAACTACCTACTGGGGGATACCCCGTAATCTGCTAAATCCGAGGGCCGATAAACTCATCTTT.

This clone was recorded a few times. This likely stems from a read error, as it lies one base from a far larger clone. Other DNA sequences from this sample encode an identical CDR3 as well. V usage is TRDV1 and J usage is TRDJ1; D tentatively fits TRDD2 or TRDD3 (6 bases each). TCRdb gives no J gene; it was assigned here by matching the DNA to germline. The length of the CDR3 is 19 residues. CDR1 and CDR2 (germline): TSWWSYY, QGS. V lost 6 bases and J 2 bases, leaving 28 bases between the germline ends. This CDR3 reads CALGEWSYDVSTGTDKLIF. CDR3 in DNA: TGTGCTCTTGGAGAATGGTCCTACGATGTGAGTACTGGGACCGATAAACTCATCTTT.

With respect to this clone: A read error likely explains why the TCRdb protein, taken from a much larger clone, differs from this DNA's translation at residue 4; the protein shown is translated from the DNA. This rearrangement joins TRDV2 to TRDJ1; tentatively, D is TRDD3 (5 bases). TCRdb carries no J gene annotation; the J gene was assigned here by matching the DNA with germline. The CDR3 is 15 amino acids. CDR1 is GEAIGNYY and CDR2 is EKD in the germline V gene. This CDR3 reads CACGTGDQYTDKLIF. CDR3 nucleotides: TGTGCCTGTGGCACCGGGGACCAGTACACCGATAAACTCATCTTT.

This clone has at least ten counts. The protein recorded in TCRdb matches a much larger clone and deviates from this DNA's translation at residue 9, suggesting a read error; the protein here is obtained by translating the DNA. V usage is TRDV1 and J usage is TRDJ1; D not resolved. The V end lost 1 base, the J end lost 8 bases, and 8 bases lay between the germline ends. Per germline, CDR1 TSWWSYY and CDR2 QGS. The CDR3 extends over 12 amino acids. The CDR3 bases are TGTGCTCTTGGGGAACCCCCTTTGAAACTCATCTTT. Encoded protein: CALGEPPLKLIF.

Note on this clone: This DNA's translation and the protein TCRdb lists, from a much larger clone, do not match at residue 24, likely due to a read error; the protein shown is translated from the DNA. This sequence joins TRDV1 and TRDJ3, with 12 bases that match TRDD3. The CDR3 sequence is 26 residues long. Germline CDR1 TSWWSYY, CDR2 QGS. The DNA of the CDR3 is TGTGCTCTTGGGGAATGGCATACCCCATACTGGGGGATACCCGGTTTGGGGATCTGGGACACCCGACAGACGTTTTTC. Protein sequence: CALGEWHTPYWGIPGLGIWDTRQTFF.

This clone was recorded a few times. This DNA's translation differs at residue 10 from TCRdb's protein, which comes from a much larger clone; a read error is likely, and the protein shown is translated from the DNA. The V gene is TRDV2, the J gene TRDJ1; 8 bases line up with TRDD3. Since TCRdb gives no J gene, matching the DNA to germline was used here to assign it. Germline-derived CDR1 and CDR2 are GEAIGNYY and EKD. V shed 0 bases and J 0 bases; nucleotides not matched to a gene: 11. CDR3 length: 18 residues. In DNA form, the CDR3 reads TGTGCCTGTGACACCCCAGGACTGGGGGGTCTGTACACCGATAAACTCATCTTT. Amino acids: CACDTPGLGGLYTDKLIF.

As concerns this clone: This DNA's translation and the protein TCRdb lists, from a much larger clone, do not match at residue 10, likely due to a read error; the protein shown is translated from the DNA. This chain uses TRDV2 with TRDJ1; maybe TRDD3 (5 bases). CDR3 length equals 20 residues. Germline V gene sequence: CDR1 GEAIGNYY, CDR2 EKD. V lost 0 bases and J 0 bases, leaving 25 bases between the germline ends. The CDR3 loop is CACDTNFPGNTTPYTDKLIF. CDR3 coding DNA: TGTGCCTGTGACACCAATTTTCCGGGGAATACGACTCCGTACACCGATAAACTCATCTTT.

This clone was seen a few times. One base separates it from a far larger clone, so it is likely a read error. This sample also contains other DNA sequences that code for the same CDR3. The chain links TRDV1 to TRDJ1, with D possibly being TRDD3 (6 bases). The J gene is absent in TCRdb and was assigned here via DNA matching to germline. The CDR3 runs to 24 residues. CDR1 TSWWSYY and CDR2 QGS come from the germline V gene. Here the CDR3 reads CALGELGLPLNSLSLGDPSPKLIF. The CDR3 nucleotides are TGTGCCCTTGGGGAACTAGGATTGCCTTTGAACTCCCTTAGTCTTGGGGATCCCTCCCCTAAACTCATCTTT.

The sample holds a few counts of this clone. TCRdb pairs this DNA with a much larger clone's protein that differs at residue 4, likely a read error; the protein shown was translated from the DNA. CDR3 sequence: CALESIRGWGVTDKLIF. The CDR3 DNA reads TGTGCTCTTGAGTCAATTCGAGGGTGGGGGGTCACCGATAAACTCATCTTT. The V gene is TRDV1, the J gene TRDJ1; D is possibly TRDD3 (6 bases). Assignment of the J gene here rests on matching the DNA to germline, because TCRdb gives none. The CDR3 length is 17 residues. Trimming shortened V by 7 bases and J by 1 base, and 22 bases separated the two germline ends. Germline loops: CDR1 TSWWSYY, CDR2 QGS.

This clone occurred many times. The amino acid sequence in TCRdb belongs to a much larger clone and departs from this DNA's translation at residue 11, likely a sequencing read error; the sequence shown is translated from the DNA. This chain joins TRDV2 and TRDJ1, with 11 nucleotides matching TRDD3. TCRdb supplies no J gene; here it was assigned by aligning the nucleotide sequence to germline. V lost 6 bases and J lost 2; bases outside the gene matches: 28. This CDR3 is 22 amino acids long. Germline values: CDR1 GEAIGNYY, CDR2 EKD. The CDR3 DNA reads TGTGCCTGTTGGCATCCTACGTCTTCTAGGCCTACTGGGGGATATTTTACCGATAAACTCATCTTT. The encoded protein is CACWHPTSSRPTGGYFTDKLIF.

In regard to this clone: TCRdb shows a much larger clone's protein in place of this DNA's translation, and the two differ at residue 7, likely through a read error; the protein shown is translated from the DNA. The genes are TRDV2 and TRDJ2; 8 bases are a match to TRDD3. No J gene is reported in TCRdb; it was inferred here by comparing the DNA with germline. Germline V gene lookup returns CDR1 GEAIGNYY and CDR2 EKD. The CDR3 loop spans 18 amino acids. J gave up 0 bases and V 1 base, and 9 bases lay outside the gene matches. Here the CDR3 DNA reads TGTGCCTGTGACACAGTGAGGGATACGGGGGCTTTGACAGCACAACTCTTCTTT. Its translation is CACDTVRDTGALTAQLFF.

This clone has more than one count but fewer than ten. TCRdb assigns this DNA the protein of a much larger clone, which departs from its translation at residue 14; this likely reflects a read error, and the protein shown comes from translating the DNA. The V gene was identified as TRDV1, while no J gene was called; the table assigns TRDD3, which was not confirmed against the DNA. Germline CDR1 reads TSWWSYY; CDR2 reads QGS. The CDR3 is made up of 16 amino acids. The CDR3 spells CALGELGCPGDGKFIF. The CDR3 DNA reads TGTGCTCTTGGGGAACTAGGGTGCCCGGGGGATGGTAAATTCATCTTT.

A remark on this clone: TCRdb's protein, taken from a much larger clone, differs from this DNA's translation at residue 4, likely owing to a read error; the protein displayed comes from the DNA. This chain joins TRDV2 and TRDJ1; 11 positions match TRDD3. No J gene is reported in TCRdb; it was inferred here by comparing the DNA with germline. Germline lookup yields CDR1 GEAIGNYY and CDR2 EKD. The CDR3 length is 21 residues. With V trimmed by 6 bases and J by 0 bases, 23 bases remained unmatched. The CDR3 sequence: CACNSKTSTRLGDTYTDKLIF. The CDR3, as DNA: TGTGCCTGTAATTCCAAAACCAGTACGAGGCTGGGGGATACCTACACCGATAAACTCATCTTT.

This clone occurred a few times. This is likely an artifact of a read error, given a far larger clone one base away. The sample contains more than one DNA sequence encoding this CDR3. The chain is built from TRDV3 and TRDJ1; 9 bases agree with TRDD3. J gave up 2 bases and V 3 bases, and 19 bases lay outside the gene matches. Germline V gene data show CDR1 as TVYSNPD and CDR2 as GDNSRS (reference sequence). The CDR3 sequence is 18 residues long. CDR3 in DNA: TGTGCCTTGTGGCCTTCACGCAGGGGATACGCGTTTACCGATAAACTCATCTTT. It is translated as CALWPSRRGYAFTDKLIF. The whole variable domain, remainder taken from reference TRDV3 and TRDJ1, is CDKVTQSSPDQTVASGSEVVLLCTYDTVYSNPDLFWYRIRPDYSFQFVFYGDNSRSEGADFTQGRFSVKHILTQKAFHLVISPVRTEDSATYYCALWPSRRGYAFTDKLIFGKGTRVTVEP.

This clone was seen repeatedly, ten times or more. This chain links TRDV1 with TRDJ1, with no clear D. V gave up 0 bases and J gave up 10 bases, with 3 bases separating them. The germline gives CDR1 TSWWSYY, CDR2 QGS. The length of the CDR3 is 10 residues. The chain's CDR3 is CALGELRLIF. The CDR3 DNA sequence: TGTGCTCTTGGGGAACTAAGACTCATCTTT.

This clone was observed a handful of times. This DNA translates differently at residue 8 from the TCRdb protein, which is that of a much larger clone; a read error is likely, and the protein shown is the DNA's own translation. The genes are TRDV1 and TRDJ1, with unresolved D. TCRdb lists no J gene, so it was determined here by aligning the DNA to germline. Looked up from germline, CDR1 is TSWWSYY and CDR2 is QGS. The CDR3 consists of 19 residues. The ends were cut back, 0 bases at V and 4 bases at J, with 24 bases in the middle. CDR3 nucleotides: TGTGCTCTTGGGGAACTGGGAAGATGGTGGGCCTCCCGGGACGATAAACTCATCTTT. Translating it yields CALGELGRWWASRDDKLIF.

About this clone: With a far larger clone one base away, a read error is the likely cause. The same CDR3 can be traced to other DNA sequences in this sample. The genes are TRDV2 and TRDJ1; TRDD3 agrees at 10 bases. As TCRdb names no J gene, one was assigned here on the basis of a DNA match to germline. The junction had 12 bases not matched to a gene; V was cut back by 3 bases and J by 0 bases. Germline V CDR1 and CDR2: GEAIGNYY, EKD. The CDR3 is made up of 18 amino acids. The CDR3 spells CACDPLLGDTPYTDKLIF. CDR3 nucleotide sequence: TGTGCCTGTGACCCATTATTGGGGGATACCCCGTACACCGATAAACTCATCTTT.

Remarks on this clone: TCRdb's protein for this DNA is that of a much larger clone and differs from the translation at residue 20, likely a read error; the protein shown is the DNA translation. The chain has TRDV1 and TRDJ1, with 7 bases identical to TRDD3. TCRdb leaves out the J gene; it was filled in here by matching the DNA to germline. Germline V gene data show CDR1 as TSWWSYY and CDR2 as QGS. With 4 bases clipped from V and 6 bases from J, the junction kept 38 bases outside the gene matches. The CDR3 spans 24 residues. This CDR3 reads CALGARSTPSLLEWGKVGTNKLIF. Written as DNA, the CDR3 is TGTGCTCTTGGGGCCAGATCCACGCCTTCGCTCCTGGAATGGGGGAAGGTAGGGACCAATAAACTCATCTTT.

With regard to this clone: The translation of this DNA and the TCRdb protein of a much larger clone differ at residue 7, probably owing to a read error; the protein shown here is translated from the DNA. This CDR3 is CALGGYGMGDKGTDKLIF. CDR3 coding DNA: TGTGCTCTTGGGGGATACGGAATGGGGGATAAAGGCACCGATAAACTCATCTTT. The chain carries TRDV1 and TRDJ1, with 9 nucleotides matching TRDD3. The J gene, missing from TCRdb, was assigned here through DNA to germline matching. The germline CDR1 and CDR2 sequences are TSWWSYY and QGS. V lost 4 bases and J lost 1; bases outside the gene matches: 13. The CDR3 is made up of 18 amino acids.

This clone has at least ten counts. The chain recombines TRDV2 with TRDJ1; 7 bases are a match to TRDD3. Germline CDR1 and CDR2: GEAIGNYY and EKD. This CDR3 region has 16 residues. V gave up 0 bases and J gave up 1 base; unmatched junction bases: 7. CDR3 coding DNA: TGTGCCTGTGACACCCTGGCTGGGGGTTCCACCGATAAACTCATCTTT. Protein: CACDTLAGGSTDKLIF.

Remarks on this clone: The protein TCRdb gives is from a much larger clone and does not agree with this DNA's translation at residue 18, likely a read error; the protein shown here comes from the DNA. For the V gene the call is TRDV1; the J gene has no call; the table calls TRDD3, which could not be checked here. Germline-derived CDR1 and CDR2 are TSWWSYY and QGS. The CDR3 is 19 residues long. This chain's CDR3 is CALGEHTSLWGIHADKLTF. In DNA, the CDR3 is TGTGCTCTTGGGGAACACACTTCCCTCTGGGGGATACACGCCGATAAACTCACCTTT.

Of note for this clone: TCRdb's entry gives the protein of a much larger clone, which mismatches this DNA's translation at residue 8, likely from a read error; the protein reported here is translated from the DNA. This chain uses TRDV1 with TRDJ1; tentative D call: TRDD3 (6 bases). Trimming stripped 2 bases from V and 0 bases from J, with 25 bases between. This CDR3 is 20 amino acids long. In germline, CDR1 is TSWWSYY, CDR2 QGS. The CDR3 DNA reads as TGTGCTCTTGGGGAAGATCCGAGGTCTGTCGGGGATTCGTACACCGATAAACTCATCTTT. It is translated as CALGEDPRSVGDSYTDKLIF.

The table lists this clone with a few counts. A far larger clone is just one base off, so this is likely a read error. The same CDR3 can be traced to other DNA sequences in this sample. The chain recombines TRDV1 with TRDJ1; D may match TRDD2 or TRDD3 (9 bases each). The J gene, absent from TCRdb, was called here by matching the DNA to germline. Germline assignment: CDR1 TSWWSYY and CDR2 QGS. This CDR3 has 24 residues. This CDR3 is CALGDRGLPTFLGDWRSYTDKLIF. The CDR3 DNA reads TGTGCTCTCGGGGACCGCGGCCTTCCTACTTTTCTGGGGGATTGGAGGTCCTACACCGATAAACTCATCTTT.

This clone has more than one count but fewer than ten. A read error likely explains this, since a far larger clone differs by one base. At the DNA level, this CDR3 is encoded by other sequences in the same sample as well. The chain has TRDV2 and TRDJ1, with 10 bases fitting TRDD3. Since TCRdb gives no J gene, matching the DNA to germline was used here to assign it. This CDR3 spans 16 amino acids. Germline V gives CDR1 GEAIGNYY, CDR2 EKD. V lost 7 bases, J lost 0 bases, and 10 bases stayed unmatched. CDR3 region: CACSVLGDPYTDKLIF. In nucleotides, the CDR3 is TGTGCCTGCTCCGTACTGGGGGATCCCTACACCGATAAACTCATCTTT.